This T cell receptor beta chain was obtained from a study of T cell responses to AZD1222 COVID-19 vaccine. The V gene's germline CDR1 is SGDLS and CDR2 YYNGEE. V lost 4 bases and J lost 5, with 14 bases in between. There are 14 residues in the CDR3. The data were produced by immunoSEQ multiplex PCR, yet TCRdb's version contains in-frame clones alone and is incomplete. This table has 65,000 to 80,000 clones, roughly 87% appearing once. The source is an adult in good health. The V gene is TRBV9, the J gene TRBJ2-3; no reliable D call. The sequenced sample was peripheral blood, obtained on day 0 of AZD1222 vaccination. The CDR3 DNA reads TGTGCCAGCAGCCCACTTTCTCACGGAGATACGCAGTATTTT. Its protein is CASSPLSHGDTQYF.